One sample yielded the 9 T cell receptor beta chains listed below, sequenced in a study of blood T cell repertoires in COVID-19 (dated by TCRdb to about 2020). Libraries were made using the immunoSEQ multiplex PCR assay. TCRdb took over this immuneACCESS table, retaining in-frame rearrangements with V and J assigned. Such tables are incomplete; in checked studies, under half of the missing clones stem from an unresolved V gene, and the remainder is unexplained. The sample table contains about 81,000 clones; only one count was recorded for about 80% of them. The ten most abundant clones make up about an eighth of the sample. What was sequenced was peripheral blood. These receptors all come from a human donor in a cohort sampled during active COVID-19.

Comment on this clone: The identical CDR3 is also encoded by other nucleotide sequences in the sample. The chain links TRBV28 to TRBJ2-7; 7 bases agree with TRBD2. V lost 1 base to trimming and J lost 2 bases; unmatched junction nucleotides: 5. The germline V gene has CDR1 MDHEN and CDR2 SYDVKM. This CDR3 is 15 amino acids long. The CDR3, as DNA: TGTGCCAGCAGTTTATCTGGCGGGGGTACCTACGAGCAGTACTTC. Residues: CASSLSGGGTYEQYF. The variable domain in full, with the rest retrieved from reference TRBV28 and TRBJ2-7, is DVKVTQSSRYLVKRTGEKVFLECVQDMDHENMFWYRQDPGLGLRLIYFSYDVKMKEKGDIPEGYSVSREKKERFSLILESASTNQTSMYLCASSLSGGGTYEQYFGPGTRLTVT.

The J gene is TRBJ1-6, the V gene TRBV7-8; 9 bases line up with TRBD1. V lost 6 bases to trimming and J lost 10 bases; unmatched junction nucleotides: 10. The CDR3 has 15 amino acids. In germline, CDR1 is SGHVS, CDR2 FQNEAQ. The CDR3 nucleotides are TGTGCCAGCAGTCGAGCACGGGACAGGGTCTCACCCCTCCACTTT. Amino acids: CASSRARDRVSPLHF.

Only one count was recorded for this clone. The rearrangement joins TRBV6-1 to TRBJ1-5; maybe TRBD1 (5 bases). Per germline, CDR1 MNHNS and CDR2 SASEGT. Trimming took off 2 bases at V and 4 bases at J, with 18 bases between the two ends. This CDR3 contains 17 residues. This CDR3 reads CASSERSQGLRNQPQHF. CDR3 nucleotides: TGTGCCAGCAGTGAAAGGTCGCAGGGCCTTCGGAATCAGCCCCAGCATTTT.

The V call is TRBV5-1, the J call TRBJ2-3, with 15 bases identical to TRBD2. The CDR3 runs to 15 residues. Germline loops: CDR1 SGHRS, CDR2 YFSETQ. V gave up 3 bases and J gave up 10 bases; unmatched junction bases: 6. The CDR3 DNA reads as TGCGCCAGCAGCTCTGGACTAGCGGGGGGGACGGCGCAGTATTTT. This sequence encodes CASSSGLAGGTAQYF.

The V call is TRBV18, the J call TRBJ1-1; D remains ambiguous. CDR1 and CDR2 (germline): KGHSH, LQKENI. CDR3 length equals 14 residues. The V end was cut by 5 bases, the J end by 4 bases, with 14 bases between. CDR3 DNA sequence: TGTGCCAGCTCAGTACGGGAGGACGGCACTGAAGCTTTCTTT. It encodes CASSVREDGTEAFF.

The V gene is TRBV15, the J gene TRBJ1-1, with 7 bases that match TRBD1. The CDR3 has 14 amino acids. Trimming at V came to 1 base and at J to 4 bases, leaving 3 bases not matched to a gene. Germline loops: CDR1 LNHNV, CDR2 YYDKDF (reference sequence). The CDR3 reads CATSRGPGGTEAFF. The CDR3 nucleotides read TGTGCCACCAGCAGAGGACCAGGGGGCACTGAAGCTTTCTTT.

The V and J genes are TRBV28 and TRBJ2-2; D may be TRBD1 (5 bases). The CDR3 consists of 13 residues. The germline V gene encodes CDR1 MDHEN and CDR2 SYDVKM. Deletions cut 3 bases from V and 6 bases from J, with 8 bases between. The CDR3 spells CASSLTVPGELFF. CDR3 DNA sequence: TGTGCCAGCAGTTTGACAGTCCCCGGGGAGCTGTTTTTT.

The genes are TRBV2 and TRBJ1-1; D uncertain. The CDR3 contains 15 residues. V was cut by 6 bases and J by 0 bases, with 14 bases left in between. The germline CDR1 and CDR2 sequences are SNHLY and FYNNEI. DNA of the CDR3: TGTGCCAGCAGGGAGAGAGGTGCCTTGAACACTGAAGCTTTCTTT. This translates into CASRERGALNTEAFF.

Regarding this clone: Other nucleotide sequences from this sample produce the same CDR3. This chain connects TRBV11-3 to TRBJ2-7; D is unclear. CDR3 length: 12 amino acids. Germline assignment: CDR1 SGHNT and CDR2 YENEEA. The V end lost 1 base, the J end lost 7 bases, and 8 bases lay between the germline ends. The CDR3: CASSLGGGEQYF. The CDR3 DNA sequence: TGTGCCAGCAGCTTAGGAGGTGGGGAGCAGTACTTC. The full variable domain, its missing parts supplied by reference TRBV11-3 and TRBJ2-7, is EAGVVQSPRYKIIEKKQPVAFWCNPISGHNTLYWYLQNLGQGPELLIRYENEEAVDDSQLPKDRFSAERLKGVDSTLKIQPAELGDSAVYLCASSLGGGEQYFGPGTRLTVT.